This T cell receptor (beta chain) was sequenced during a study of tumor-infiltrating lymphocytes in primary liver carcinoma. General study points: Just about 7.5-24% of leading clones were found in every one of five regions. Tumors had a top-250-clone fraction that was significantly higher than blood (p = 0.039).

Extraction of RNA together with DNA used about 17-30 mg of unsorted bulk tissue. Each participant had primary liver carcinoma, and surgical resection was the treatment. Each tumor sample had over 85% viable tumor cells. Starting material of 500 to 600 ng total RNA yielded TCR beta cDNA via a constant-region primer. For TCR beta, libraries were produced by three nested multiplex PCR rounds using slightly modified ARM-PCR. PCR rounds one and two used TRBV1-TRBV30 forward primers with a C-beta reverse primer for around 9 cycles each. TCRdb processed the multiplex PCR reads anew with MiXCR; each CDR3 protein has one entry. The table includes about 64,000 distinct CDR3 sequences, roughly two thirds detected once. Worth noting for this clonotype: Its cognate antigen is unknown. A read error is possible here, since a much larger clone lies one base away.

The germline V gene has CDR1 SGHRS and CDR2 YFSETQ. This CDR3 comprises 17 residues. V lost 1 base, J lost 9 bases, and 12 bases stayed unmatched. The sequence came from a man aged 35-49 years with primary liver carcinoma and hepatitis B virus infection. The chain joins TRBV5-1 to TRBJ2-6; 8 nucleotides line up with TRBD1. The sample consisted of liver tumor tissue from sampling region 4. Subset indicated: tumor region T4, right-lateral pole. CDR3 loop: CASSLFGQGVGGNVLTF. The CDR3 coding sequence is TGCGCCAGCAGCTTGTTTGGACAGGGAGTGGGAGGCAACGTCCTGACTTTC.